The present entry profiles one TCR beta chain with its context. Its antigen remains unidentified. This sample stems from a study of siplizumab effects on memory and regulatory T cells. Study outcomes and limitations: Unstimulated subsets were the mapping target of only a minor fraction of alloreactive clones. The alloresponse seemed to draw substantially on naive T cells, which appeared more diverse than memory cells. An assignable naive or memory phenotype was lacking in roughly 80-96% of proliferating CD4+ or CD8+ clones.

Profiled with immunoSEQ multiplex PCR; TCRdb holds only in-frame clones, not every one. Here the sample spans about 100,000 clones, roughly 94% being singletons. Material for sequencing was non-Treg CD4+ T cells sorted from blood. The sequence derives from a human donor in good health.

The CDR3 coding sequence is TGTGCCAGCAGCGTAGGGCCGCAGAATTCACCCCTCCACTTT. This sequence encodes CASSVGPQNSPLHF. J is TRBJ1-6 and V is TRBV9; D is unclear. The germline V gene encodes CDR1 SGDLS and CDR2 YYNGEE. The CDR3 contains 14 residues. The V end was cut by 0 bases, the J end by 7 bases, with 8 bases between. Variable domain in full (rest from reference TRBV9 and TRBJ1-6): DSGVTQTPKHLITATGQRVTLRCSPRSGDLSVYWYQQSLDQGLQFLIQYYNGEERAKGNILERFSAQQFPDLHSELNLSSLELGDSALYFCASSVGPQNSPLHFGNGTRLTVT.